A selection of T cell receptor beta chains follows, all from one sample in a study of cytomegalovirus exposure and HLA in healthy donors. TCRdb's table, derived via immunoSEQ multiplex PCR, lists solely in-frame clones and lacks some. The sample yields some 110,000 clones, 86% seen once. The sequenced material came from PBMCs. The receptor source for this set is a man between 18 and 29 years old in good health and CMV-seronegative. CDR3s include the opening cysteine and the closing phenylalanine or tryptophan. The order of the fields is J gene, clone size, D gene, V gene, CDR3 protein, CDR3 DNA. A D gene is named only where the DNA matches it firmly. A clone size is listed for some rows: how often the clone was seen (once, few, many), or a class if it is expanded.

TRBJ2-1 | - | - | TRBV19 | CASSPYSYNEQFF | TGTGCCAGTAGTCCCTACTCCTACAATGAGCAGTTCTTC
TRBJ2-5 | - | TRBD2 | TRBV7-7 | CASSLEAGGVETQYF | TGTGCTAGCAGCTTAGAGGCGGGGGGCGTTGAGACCCAGTACTTC
TRBJ2-1 | - | - | TRBV27 | CASSPSTGEAHNEQFF | TGTGCCAGCAGCCCGAGTACGGGGGAGGCCCACAATGAGCAGTTCTTC
TRBJ2-7 | - | - | TRBV5-1 | CASRDSRGQYF | TGCGCCAGCAGGGACTCTCGGGGGCAGTACTTC
TRBJ1-5 | - | TRBD1 | TRBV15 | CATSRDPRGRRDQPQHF | TGTGCCACCAGCAGAGATCCGAGGGGGCGGCGGGATCAGCCCCAGCATTTT
TRBJ2-5 | - | - | TRBV11-3 | CASSLVRGMETQYF | TGTGCCAGCAGCTTAGTGCGGGGTATGGAGACCCAGTACTTC
TRBJ1-2 | - | - | TRBV12-5 | CASGLALGQKNYGYTF | TGTGCTAGTGGTTTGGCCCTAGGACAGAAAAACTATGGCTACACCTTC
TRBJ1-5 | - | - | TRBV7-9 | CASSGPRGSAQPQHF | TGTGCCAGCAGCGGCCCCCGGGGGTCGGCACAGCCCCAGCATTTT
TRBJ1-3 | - | - | TRBV5-6 | CASSLGRAGNTIYF | TGTGCCAGCAGCTTGGGCAGGGCGGGAAACACCATATATTTT
TRBJ1-3 | - | - | TRBV29-1 | CSARTGPTGNTIYF | TGCAGCGCCAGAACAGGGCCGACGGGAAACACCATATATTTT
TRBJ2-7 | few | TRBD1 | TRBV19 | CASSRRTGGRGDEQYF | TGTGCCAGTAGTAGACGCACAGGGGGCAGGGGCGACGAGCAGTACTTC
TRBJ2-7 | - | TRBD2 | TRBV5-1 | CASSLTSGGSYEQYF | TGCGCCAGCAGCTTGACTAGCGGGGGTTCCTACGAGCAGTACTTC
TRBJ2-3 | - | - | TRBV29-1 | CSANLGAPDTQYF | TGCAGCGCCAATCTTGGGGCCCCAGATACGCAGTATTTT
TRBJ2-7 | - | TRBD2 | TRBV7-2 | CASSRLAGAYEQYF | TGTGCCAGCAGCCGACTAGCGGGAGCCTACGAGCAGTACTTC
TRBJ2-2 | - | - | TRBV5-8 | CASSLYGAAGELFF | TGTGCCAGCAGCTTGTATGGGGCCGCCGGGGAGCTGTTTTTT
TRBJ1-5 | - | - | TRBV5-1 | CASSLGVGLPGHF | TGCGCCAGCAGCTTGGGTGTTGGCTTGCCAGGTCATTTT
TRBJ1-3 | once | - | TRBV6-1 | CASQVGNTIYF | TGTGCCAGCCAGGTGGGAAACACCATATATTTT
TRBJ2-5 | - | - | TRBV2 | CASRGGQLETQYF | TGTGCCAGCAGGGGGGGACAGTTGGAGACCCAGTACTTC
TRBJ2-7 | - | TRBD1 | TRBV2 | CARSRDRGGEQYF | TGTGCCAGATCCCGGGACAGGGGCGGCGAGCAGTACTTC
TRBJ1-2 | - | TRBD1 | TRBV27 | CASSSLTGLDYGYTF | TGTGCCAGCAGTTCCCTGACAGGGTTGGACTATGGCTACACCTTC
TRBJ2-7 | - | - | TRBV6-5 | CASGRGYEQYF | TGTGCCAGCGGTCGGGGGTACGAGCAGTACTTC
TRBJ1-4 | - | TRBD1 | TRBV6-1 | CASSEYGRGLVKLFF | TGTGCCAGCAGTGAATATGGCAGGGGGCTCGTAAAACTGTTTTTT
TRBJ2-1 | - | TRBD2 | TRBV27 | CASSFGGMYNEQFF | TGTGCCAGCAGTTTCGGGGGGATGTACAATGAGCAGTTCTTC
TRBJ1-5 | - | - | TRBV18 | CASSPGQGDQPQHF | TGTGCCAGCTCACCAGGACAAGGGGATCAGCCCCAGCATTTT